This T cell receptor (beta chain) was profiled in a study of vaccination and CD4 T cells after COVID-19. For the study at large: Sampling that followed vaccination took place a median approximately 76 days after dose two, within a range of 14 to 241. The study, taken as a whole, reports: SARS-CoV-2-reactive clonotype medians increased from roughly 19 to 38, not significantly.

CDR1 SGHTA and CDR2 FQGNSA come from the germline V gene. The CDR3 consists of 13 residues. J gave up 4 bases and V 5 bases, and 4 bases lay outside the gene matches. This clonotype has just a few counts. Antigen unknown. Stated treatment: approximately 9-day PBMC culture with coronavirus spike peptide pools or control peptides (ViraFEST assay). The Oncomine TCR Beta short-read assay was applied to DNA of cultured CD4+ T cells. Each CDR3 protein gets one entry after TCRdb re-called the PCR reads with MiXCR. The data show 10,000 to 12,000 distinct CDR3 sequences, roughly 28% seen once. The chain employs TRBV7-2 and TRBJ2-5, with TRBD2 matching 7 bases. This clonotype was sampled from a human donor who had recovered from COVID-19. Sequenced material: CD4+ T cells from blood, cultured in vitro, taken after SARS-CoV-2 vaccination. In DNA, the CDR3 is TGTGCCAGCAGCCCCCGACTAGCAGAGACCCAGTACTTC. Translation gives CASSPRLAETQYF.